This T cell receptor (beta chain) was recorded in a study of T cells in Graves' hyperthyroidism and ophthalmopathy. This clonotype was seen many times. RNA transcripts served as the template for amplifying TCR beta CDR3 regions. During a first-round RT-PCR of the TCR CDR3, the HTBI primer set was used. One entry per CDR3 protein results from TCRdb running MiXCR on the multiplex PCR reads. The sample consists of 500,000 to 650,000 distinct CDR3 sequences, approximately 15% of them appearing once. Exclusion of patients followed from uncontrolled infection, other autoimmune disease, pregnancy or lactation. The CDR3 loop spans 14 amino acids. V lost 3 bases to trimming and J lost 6 bases, with 14 bases between them. The V gene's germline CDR1 is SNHLY and CDR2 FYNNEI.

The chain couples TRBV2 to TRBJ1-2, with D possibly being TRBD1 (5 bases). The specimen was blood. This sequence originates from a woman between 35 and 50 years old with Graves' hyperthyroidism. This CDR3 is CASSDQGFRNGYTF. The CDR3 DNA sequence: TGTGCCAGCAGTGACCAGGGTTTTAGAAATGGCTACACCTTC. The full variable domain, completed using reference TRBV2 and TRBJ1-2, is EPEVTQTPSHQVTQMGQEVILRCVPISNHLYFYWYRQILGQKVEFLVSFYNNEISEKSEIFDDQFSVERPDGSNFTLKIRSTKLEDSAMYFCASSDQGFRNGYTFGSGTRLTVV.